These 19 T cell receptor beta chains originate from one sample sequenced in a study of shared clonotypes between healthy human individuals. Sequencing was performed with immunoSEQ multiplex PCR; in TCRdb, only in-frame clones are kept and a portion is missing. The table records more than 550,000 clones, 72% of them present only once. Sequenced: memory CD4+ T cells sorted from blood. Subset defined: CD45RA-negative fraction. The receptor set was obtained from a woman in her 30s in good health.

The chain uses TRBV19 and TRBJ1-5, with 10 nucleotides matching TRBD1. The trim removed 5 bases at V and 5 bases at J, leaving 3 bases unmatched. The CDR3 totals 14 residues. CDR1 is LNHDA and CDR2 is SQIVND in the germline V gene (reference sequence). The CDR3 sequence is CASSETGGDQPQHF. CDR3 sequence (DNA): TGTGCCAGTAGTGAGACAGGGGGCGATCAGCCCCAGCATTTT.

The J gene is TRBJ2-1, the V gene TRBV6-5, with D tentatively TRBD1 (5 bases). This CDR3 is 14 amino acids long. Trimming shortened V by 2 bases and J by 7 bases, and 12 bases separated the two germline ends. Germline V gene data show CDR1 as MNHEY and CDR2 as SVGAGI. CDR3 protein: CASSYGPGWNEQFF. The CDR3 DNA is TGTGCCAGCAGTTACGGGCCAGGGTGGAATGAGCAGTTCTTC.

The V and J genes are TRBV11-3 and TRBJ2-7; a weak D match, TRBD2 (5 bases). CDR1 is SGHNT and CDR2 is YENEEA in the germline V gene. The CDR3 consists of 15 residues. Trimming took off 2 bases at V and 2 bases at J, with 13 bases between the two ends. The CDR3 sequence is CASSLFRTDPYEQYF. For the CDR3, the DNA is TGTGCCAGCAGCTTATTTCGGACTGACCCCTACGAGCAGTACTTC.

V and J are TRBV2 and TRBJ2-5; D possibly corresponds to TRBD2 (6 bases). The CDR3 is 16 residues long. The V gene's germline CDR1 is SNHLY and CDR2 FYNNEI. The V end was cut by 10 bases, the J end by 3 bases, with 24 bases between. DNA of the CDR3: TGTGCCACCTCAGTGTCATCAGGAGGGAAGGAAGAGACCCAGTACTTC. Its translation is CATSVSSGGKEETQYF.

Only one count was recorded for this clone. Since a much larger clone is just one base distant, this may be a read error. The chain employs TRBV7-9 and TRBJ1-2; unclear D gene. The CDR3 extends over 13 amino acids. V lost 5 bases to trimming and J lost 2 bases, with 9 bases between them. Germline CDR1 and CDR2: SEHNR and FQNEAQ (reference sequence). The CDR3 region is CASSIDGNYGYTF. Written as DNA, the CDR3 is TGTGCCAGCAGCATTGACGGAAACTATGGCTACACCTTC.

This clone has just a few counts. The chain couples TRBV9 to TRBJ1-2; D uncertain. CDR1 and CDR2 (germline): SGDLS, YYNGEE. V was clipped by 0 bases and J by 2 bases, with 5 bases between them. The CDR3 totals 13 residues. CDR3 sequence reads: CASSVGQNYGYTF. CDR3 coding DNA: TGTGCCAGCAGCGTAGGGCAGAACTATGGCTACACCTTC.

The rearrangement links TRBV2 to TRBJ2-5; TRBD2 matches at 9 bases. V was pared by 7 bases and J by 2 bases, with 14 bases of the junction left unmatched. The CDR3 is 17 residues long. Germline loops: CDR1 SNHLY, CDR2 FYNNEI. DNA for the CDR3: TGTGCCAGCAATGGGCTAGCGGGATTCCTAGCTCAAGAGACCCAGTACTTC. Protein sequence: CASNGLAGFLAQETQYF.

This clone was observed at least ten times. The rearrangement uses TRBV25-1 and TRBJ2-1; 7 positions match TRBD2. Germline V CDR1 and CDR2: MGHDK, SYGVNS. The CDR3 is 15 residues long. The J segment lost 3 bases and the V segment lost 8 bases, leaving 10 bases of the junction unmatched. CDR3 DNA sequence: TGTGCCAGCTGCCCACCTAGCGGTAGCTACAATGAGCAGTTCTTC. Amino acids: CASCPPSGSYNEQFF.

This chain uses TRBV5-5 with TRBJ2-7, with no clear D. The CDR3 runs to 14 residues. Germline loops: CDR1 SGHKS, CDR2 YYEKEE (reference sequence). The ends were cut back, 4 bases at V and 6 bases at J, with 17 bases in the middle. CDR3 loop: CASSNPLRSREQYF. CDR3 bases: TGTGCCAGCAGCAACCCTCTTCGCTCTCGCGAGCAGTACTTC.

This clone was recorded a few times. The identical CDR3 is also encoded by other nucleotide sequences in the sample. The J gene is TRBJ2-3, the V gene TRBV19, with 8 bases matching TRBD2. This CDR3 spans 14 amino acids. CDR1 and CDR2 (germline): LNHDA, SQIVND (reference sequence). The junction had 4 bases not matched to a gene; V was cut back by 8 bases and J by 0 bases. CDR3: CASRPSGSTDTQYF. For the CDR3, the DNA is TGTGCCAGTCGTCCTAGCGGGAGCACAGATACGCAGTATTTT. Combining the CDR3 with reference TRBV19 and TRBJ2-3 gives the whole variable domain DGGITQSPKYLFRKEGQNVTLSCEQNLNHDAMYWYRQDPGQGLRLIYYSQIVNDFQKGDIAEGYSVSREKKESFPLTVTSAQKNPTAFYLCASRPSGSTDTQYFGPGTRLTVL.

As concerns this clone: The sample carries other DNA sequences with the same CDR3. The chain is built from TRBV27 and TRBJ2-1; 7 positions match TRBD2. The CDR3 is 14 residues long. Looked up from germline, CDR1 is MNHEY and CDR2 is SMNVEV (reference sequence). With V trimmed by 2 bases and J by 3 bases, 1 base remained unmatched. The DNA for the CDR3 is TGTGCCAGCAGTTTAGCGGGAGACTACAATGAGCAGTTCTTC. Amino acids: CASSLAGDYNEQFF.

The J gene is TRBJ2-7, the V gene TRBV27; no clear D. The V and J ends lost 7 bases and 3 bases respectively, with 4 bases between them. Germline-derived CDR1 and CDR2 are MNHEY and SMNVEV (reference sequence). The CDR3 runs 10 residues. The CDR3: CASTNYEQYF. The CDR3 DNA is TGTGCCAGCACAAACTACGAGCAGTACTTC.

V gene TRBV7-2 combines with J gene TRBJ2-2; D gene ambiguous. Per germline, CDR1 SGHTA and CDR2 FQGNSA. V was shortened by 4 bases and J by 4 bases, with 13 bases between the two germline ends. The CDR3 extends over 15 amino acids. CDR3: CASSWFRQTTGELFF. In DNA form, the CDR3 reads TGTGCCAGCAGCTGGTTTCGACAAACCACCGGGGAGCTGTTTTTT.

The J gene is TRBJ1-5, the V gene TRBV7-8; 8 bases fit TRBD1. This CDR3 is 15 amino acids long. In germline, CDR1 is SGHVS, CDR2 FQNEAQ. V gave up 2 bases and J gave up 5 bases; unmatched junction bases: 5. CDR3 nucleotide sequence: TGTGCCAGCAGCTTAATTCAGGGGGCAGATCAGCCCCAGCATTTT. Its translation: CASSLIQGADQPQHF.

V gene TRBV29-1 combines with J gene TRBJ2-3, with TRBD2 identical over 8 bases. Germline V gene lookup returns CDR1 SQVTM and CDR2 ANQGSEA. This CDR3 has 14 amino acids. Trimming cost V 3 bases and J 5 bases; bases outside gene matches: 7. CDR3 amino acids: CSVETGGSGDTQYF. The CDR3 DNA reads as TGCAGCGTTGAGACGGGAGGGTCCGGAGATACGCAGTATTTT.

The J gene is TRBJ2-7, the V gene TRBV4-1, with D tentatively TRBD1 or TRBD2 (5 bases each). Trimming pared 3 bases from V and 9 bases from J, leaving 9 bases between. The V gene's germline CDR1 is MGHRA and CDR2 YSYEKL. The CDR3 is 11 residues long. DNA of the CDR3: TGCGCCAGCAGCCACTCAGGGAGGCAGTACTTC. This codes for CASSHSGRQYF.

J is TRBJ2-1 and V is TRBV18; TRBD2 agrees at 7 bases. CDR3 length equals 15 residues. V was clipped by 1 base and J by 9 bases; unmatched bases: 9. Per germline, CDR1 KGHSH and CDR2 LQKENI. For the CDR3, the DNA is TGTGCCAGCTCACCACTCGGGACTAACGGCCTTGAGCAGTTCTTC. Protein sequence: CASSPLGTNGLEQFF.

The chain employs TRBV25-1 and TRBJ2-7; the match to TRBD1 covers 8 bases. The J segment lost 6 bases and the V segment lost 6 bases, leaving 10 bases of the junction unmatched. CDR1 is MGHDK, CDR2 SYGVNS, per germline. CDR3 length: 14 residues. The CDR3 coding sequence is TGTGCCAGCAGGGGCGGACAGGGATTTTCCGAGCAGTACTTC. Protein: CASRGGQGFSEQYF.

As for this clone: A read error is the likely source, as a far larger clone sits one nucleotide away. Other DNA sequences in the sample encode the same CDR3. This chain joins TRBV7-3 and TRBJ1-1, with TRBD1 matching over 9 bases. This CDR3 comprises 13 residues. Unmatched junction bases numbered 1, after V lost 5 bases and J lost 3 bases. The germline CDR1 and CDR2 sequences are SGHTA and FQGTGA. In DNA form, the CDR3 reads TGTGCCAGCAGCCGACAGGGGGACACTGAAGCTTTCTTT. It encodes CASSRQGDTEAFF.